This entry concerns a single T cell receptor beta chain. Profiled with immunoSEQ multiplex PCR; TCRdb holds only in-frame clones, not every one. Of under 2,000,000 clones listed, about 95% are singletons. Germline V gene lookup returns CDR1 SGHRS and CDR2 YFSETQ. The junction had 2 bases not matched to a gene; V was cut back by 0 bases and J by 4 bases. The CDR3 loop spans 15 amino acids. This entry is derived from a study of shared clonotypes between healthy human individuals. On the study more broadly: Per-donor plates numbered three CD4 naive, three CD4 memory, two CD8 naive and one CD8 memory.

It was CD45RO-negative cells, positively selected for CCR7, that made up naive CD8 cells, with terminally differentiated effector memory CD45RA+ cells excluded. Sequencing used naive CD8+ T cells sorted from blood. The sequence derives from a man aged 18 to 30 in good health. The chain employs TRBV5-1 and TRBJ2-5, with 11 bases lining up with TRBD2. The CDR3 region has the DNA TGCGCCAGCAGCTTGGACACTAGCGGGGGAGAGACCCAGTACTTC. Translating it yields CASSLDTSGGETQYF. The variable domain in full, with the rest retrieved from reference TRBV5-1 and TRBJ2-5, is KAGVTQTPRYLIKTRGQQVTLSCSPISGHRSVSWYQQTPGQGLQFLFEYFSETQRNKGNFPGRFSGRQFSNSRSEMNVSTLELGDSALYLCASSLDTSGGETQYFGPGTRLLVL.